The clone carrying this TCR beta chain was seen a handful of times. Its antigen is not identified. The sample comes from a study of T-cell memory formation after mild COVID-19. Researchers used 5'RACE with constant-segment primers to make TCR alpha and TCR beta cDNA libraries that carry sample barcodes and UMIs. MiXCR, applied by TCRdb to the 5' RACE reads, yields one record per CDR3 protein. The sample has 250,000 to 400,000 distinct CDR3 sequences, 13% to 15% seen once. General study results and limits: Among CD4+ contracting clones, most were CM and EM, and CD8+ ones EMRA. Clones shrinking from day 15 to 85 showed even CD4/CD8 mixes; later expanders tilted CD4+.

This CDR3 comprises 15 residues. CDR1 is SGHTA and CDR2 is FQGTGA in the germline V gene. Between the trimmed V and J ends, which lost 0 bases and 6 bases, there was a span of 12 bases. The receptor was derived from a man younger than 35 who had mild COVID-19 (a few samples of this study predate the infection). Cell type and time point are not known. The sequenced sample consisted of PBMCs or a T cell subset sorted from them (not recorded which). V is TRBV7-3 and J is TRBJ1-3; perhaps TRBD1 as D (5 bases). The CDR3 coding sequence is TGTGCCAGCAGCTTAACAGGGGCCTCAGAAAACACCATATATTTT. Amino acid sequence: CASSLTGASENTIYF.